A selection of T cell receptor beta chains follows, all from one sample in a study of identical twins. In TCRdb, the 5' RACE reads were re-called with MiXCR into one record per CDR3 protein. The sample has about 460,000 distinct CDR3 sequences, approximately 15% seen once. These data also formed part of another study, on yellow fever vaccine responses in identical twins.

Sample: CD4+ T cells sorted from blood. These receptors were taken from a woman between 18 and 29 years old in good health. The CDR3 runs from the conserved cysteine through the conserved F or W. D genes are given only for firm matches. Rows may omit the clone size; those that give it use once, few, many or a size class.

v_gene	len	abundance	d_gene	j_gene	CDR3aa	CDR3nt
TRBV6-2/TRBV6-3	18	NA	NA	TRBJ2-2	CASSTAGALGGNTGELFF	TGTGCCAGCAGTACGGCAGGGGCGTTAGGGGGAAACACCGGGGAGCTGTTTTTT
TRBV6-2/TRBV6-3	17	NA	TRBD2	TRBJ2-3	CASSSKSGGAGTDTQYF	TGTGCCAGCAGTTCCAAGAGCGGGGGGGCCGGGACAGATACGCAGTATTTT
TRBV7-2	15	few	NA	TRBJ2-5	CASSLAFSGFETQYF	TGTGCCAGCAGCTTAGCGTTTTCAGGTTTTGAGACCCAGTACTTC
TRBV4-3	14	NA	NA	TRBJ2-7	CASSQESGPYEQYF	TGCGCCAGCAGCCAAGAGTCAGGACCCTACGAGCAGTACTTC
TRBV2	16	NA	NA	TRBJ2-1	CASSEFPRSSYNEQFF	TGTGCCAGCAGTGAATTTCCTAGGAGCTCCTACAATGAGCAGTTCTTC
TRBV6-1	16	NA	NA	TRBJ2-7	CASSTNRKSRGYEEYF	TGTGCCAGCAGCACCAACAGGAAGTCAAGAGGCTACGAGGAGTACTTC
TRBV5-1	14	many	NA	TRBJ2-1	CASSLLGATGEQFF	TGCGCCAGCAGCTTGCTCGGGGCCACGGGTGAGCAGTTCTTC
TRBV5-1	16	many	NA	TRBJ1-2	CASSSDSGQRDYGYTF	TGCGCCAGCAGCTCAGACTCCGGGCAGCGAGACTATGGCTACACCTTC
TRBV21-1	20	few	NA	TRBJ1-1	CASRSTKRLQGRQVDTEAFF	TGTGCCAGCAGGAGTACCAAACGTCTACAGGGACGGCAAGTCGACACTGAAGCTTTCTTT
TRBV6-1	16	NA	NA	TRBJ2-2	CASARQPTSNTGELFF	TGTGCCAGTGCTCGGCAGCCAACCTCGAACACCGGGGAGCTGTTTTTT